What follows is one TCR beta chain and its context. The target antigen is unknown. Germline V gives CDR1 SGHRS, CDR2 YFSETQ. This CDR3 region has 16 residues. The V segment lost 1 base and the J segment 2 bases; nucleotides outside the gene matches: 6. This sample was included in a study of T cells in localized non-small cell lung cancer. Findings and caveats of the study: Within adjacent lung there appeared a median approximately 60 of the top 100 tumor clones. Patients showing higher blood T cell density tended to see longer overall survival.

Only in-frame clones appear in the TCRdb table, and some are missing; sequencing was by immunoSEQ multiplex PCR. Altogether about 25,000 clones are present, around nine tenths being singletons, with the ten largest covering 2.5% to 3%. The receptor comes from a woman aged 35 to 69 with stage I lung adenocarcinoma. The sample consisted of peripheral blood, taken before any cancer treatment. This rearrangement joins TRBV5-1 to TRBJ2-5, with TRBD2 identical over 9 bases. The CDR3 sequence: CASSLSPAGGQETQYF. CDR3 sequence (DNA): TGCGCCAGCAGCTTGTCACCAGCGGGAGGACAAGAGACCCAGTACTTC.